These 11 T cell receptor beta chains came from one sample sequenced in a study of shared clonotypes between healthy human individuals. TCRdb's table, derived via immunoSEQ multiplex PCR, lists solely in-frame clones and lacks some. The table includes about 2.4 million clones, approximately 94% detected once. Material for sequencing was naive CD4+ T cells from PBMCs. Documented subset: CD45RA+ positively selected. The origin of the receptors is a man between 18 and 35 years old in good health. Some clones in this sample may be carry-over from other donors' samples.

DNA for the CDR3: TGCGCCAGCCGTGGGGGTCCACAAGAGACCCAGTACTTC. It translates to CASRGGPQETQYF. V is TRBV5-1 and J is TRBJ2-5, with D perhaps being TRBD1 or TRBD2 (5 bases each). Germline V gene sequence: CDR1 SGHRS, CDR2 YFSETQ. Between the trimmed V and J ends, which lost 7 bases and 2 bases, there was a span of 12 bases. This CDR3 is built from 13 residues.

V gene TRBV6-5 combines with J gene TRBJ2-2; 11 bases are shared with TRBD2. This CDR3 has 15 residues. Germline V lookup: CDR1 MNHEY, CDR2 SVGAGI. V lost 3 bases, J lost 7 bases, and 4 bases stayed unmatched. CDR3 amino acids: CASSYSGRAVGELFF. CDR3 in DNA: TGTGCCAGCAGTTATAGCGGGAGGGCCGTCGGGGAGCTGTTTTTT.

In DNA form, the CDR3 reads TGTGCCAGCTCCTCAGGGGGCGAGCAGTACTTC. It yields the protein CASSSGGEQYF. This chain links TRBV18 with TRBJ2-7; TRBD1 matches 7 bases. CDR3 length equals 11 residues. The ends lost 6 bases at V and 6 bases at J; junction bases unmatched: 2. Germline V gene lookup returns CDR1 KGHSH and CDR2 LQKENI.

This chain connects TRBV4-2 to TRBJ1-1; weak D call: TRBD1 (5 bases). This CDR3 has 14 residues. Germline V gives CDR1 LGHNA, CDR2 YNFKEQ. V shed 0 bases and J shed 10 bases, with 15 bases lying between them. In DNA form, the CDR3 reads TGTGCCAGCAGCCAAGAGGGCCCTGGGGCTGGAGCTTTCTTT. Its protein is CASSQEGPGAGAFF.

The rearrangement links TRBV6-5 to TRBJ1-4; the D is unclear. The CDR3 sequence is 14 residues long. CDR1 MNHEY and CDR2 SVGAGI come from the germline V gene. Trimming removed 6 bases from V and 0 bases from J, with 8 bases in between. CDR3 in DNA: TGTGCCAGCAGCCGGGATGCAACTAATGAAAAACTGTTTTTT. Its translation: CASSRDATNEKLFF.

This clone was seen only once. The rearrangement links TRBV29-1 to TRBJ2-5; 11 bases align to TRBD1. V lost 4 bases to trimming and J lost 11 bases; unmatched junction nucleotides: 12. Germline CDR1 is SQVTM and CDR2 is ANQGSEA. This CDR3 contains 14 residues. CDR3 sequence: CSVASGQGADEQYF. For the CDR3, the DNA is TGCAGCGTTGCTAGTGGACAGGGGGCGGATGAGCAGTACTTC.

As DNA, the CDR3 is TGTGCCAGCAAGACTAGCGAGTACGAGCAGTACTTC. As protein: CASKTSEYEQYF. The rearrangement joins TRBV28 to TRBJ2-7, with 8 bases identical to TRBD2. The CDR3 is made up of 12 amino acids. Germline V gives CDR1 MDHEN, CDR2 SYDVKM. After removal of 7 bases from V and 4 bases from J, the junction contained 3 bases not matched to a gene. Based on the CDR3 plus reference TRBV28 and TRBJ2-7, the full variable domain is DVKVTQSSRYLVKRTGEKVFLECVQDMDHENMFWYRQDPGLGLRLIYFSYDVKMKEKGDIPEGYSVSREKKERFSLILESASTNQTSMYLCASKTSEYEQYFGPGTRLTVT.

V is TRBV7-8 and J is TRBJ1-2; no clear D gene. Trimming shortened V by 1 base and J by 2 bases, and 17 bases separated the two germline ends. Germline V CDR1 and CDR2: SGHVS, FQNEAQ. This CDR3 spans 17 amino acids. The DNA of the CDR3 is TGTGCCAGCAGCTTAGAGTTAGGGCAGGCTCGAAACTATGGCTACACCTTC. Amino acid sequence: CASSLELGQARNYGYTF. The variable domain in full, completed from reference TRBV7-8 and TRBJ1-2, reads GAGVSQSPRYKVAKRGQDVALRCDPISGHVSLFWYQQALGQGPEFLTYFQNEAQLDKSGLPSDRFFAERPEGSVSTLKIQRTQQEDSAVYLCASSLELGQARNYGYTFGSGTRLTVV.

This sequence joins TRBV5-1 and TRBJ1-1; D not certain. V was pared by 0 bases and J by 7 bases, with 13 bases between. The CDR3 loop spans 14 amino acids. Looked up from germline, CDR1 is SGHRS and CDR2 is YFSETQ. The CDR3 protein is CASSLAVMSDEAFF. The CDR3 DNA follows: TGCGCCAGCAGCTTGGCCGTAATGTCAGATGAAGCTTTCTTT.

The V and J genes are TRBV5-1 and TRBJ2-7; TRBD2 agrees at 11 bases. Per the germline V gene, CDR1 is SGHRS and CDR2 is YFSETQ. This CDR3 comprises 16 residues. V was clipped by 0 bases and J by 3 bases; unmatched bases: 5. The CDR3, as DNA: TGCGCCAGCAGCTTGGAACTAGCGGGAGACCACTACGAGCAGTACTTC. This sequence encodes CASSLELAGDHYEQYF. The full variable domain, with the rest looked up from reference TRBV5-1 and TRBJ2-7, is KAGVTQTPRYLIKTRGQQVTLSCSPISGHRSVSWYQQTPGQGLQFLFEYFSETQRNKGNFPGRFSGRQFSNSRSEMNVSTLELGDSALYLCASSLELAGDHYEQYFGPGTRLTVT.

This sequence joins TRBV11-1 and TRBJ2-7; D is possibly TRBD2 (6 bases). V dropped 5 bases and J dropped 2 bases, with 19 bases sitting between them. Looked up from germline, CDR1 is SGHAT and CDR2 is FQDESV (reference sequence). The CDR3 totals 16 residues. The CDR3 DNA follows: TGTGCCAGCAGCCTCCGGCGGGGCCTCACGACCTACGAGCAGTACTTC. It yields the protein CASSLRRGLTTYEQYF. The whole variable domain, remainder taken from reference TRBV11-1 and TRBJ2-7, is EAEVAQSPRYKITEKSQAVAFWCDPISGHATLYWYRQILGQGPELLVQFQDESVVDDSQLPKDRFSAERLKGVDSTLKIQPAELGDSAMYLCASSLRRGLTTYEQYFGPGTRLTVT.